This is a list of T cell receptor beta chains from one sample in a study of T-cell memory formation after mild COVID-19. TCRdb re-called the 5' RACE reads with MiXCR, one entry per CDR3 protein. The repertoire includes about 190,000 distinct CDR3 sequences, approximately 20% of them detected once, and roughly 2.3% sits in the top ten. The material sequenced was PBMCs or a T cell subset sorted from them (not recorded which). The source of these receptors is an adult woman who had mild COVID-19 (a few samples of this study predate the infection). Cell type and time point are not known. Both conserved end residues are part of each CDR3. D genes are given only for firm matches. Rows may omit the clone size; those that give it use once, few, many or a size class.

abundance: NA
d_gene: TRBD1
j_gene: TRBJ1-2
v_gene: TRBV12-3/TRBV12-4
CDR3nt: TGTGCCAGCAGCCCCCAGAACAGGGGCTATGGCTACACCTTC
CDR3aa: CASSPQNRGYGYTF

abundance: NA
d_gene: TRBD2
j_gene: TRBJ2-5
v_gene: TRBV15
CDR3nt: TGTGCCACCAGCAGGCGAACTAGCGGGGGGGCCGGAGAGACCCAGTACTTC
CDR3aa: CATSRRTSGGAGETQYF

abundance: few
d_gene: NA
j_gene: TRBJ2-7
v_gene: TRBV5-1
CDR3nt: TGCGCCAGCAGCCAGGGACCAAACTACGAGCAGTACTTC
CDR3aa: CASSQGPNYEQYF

abundance: few
d_gene: TRBD1
j_gene: TRBJ2-3
v_gene: TRBV5-5
CDR3nt: TGTGCCAGCAGCTTGAGGGGGGGACAGGGAGCAGATACGCAGTATTTT
CDR3aa: CASSLRGGQGADTQYF

abundance: many
d_gene: TRBD1
j_gene: TRBJ2-7
v_gene: TRBV5-1
CDR3nt: TGCGCCAGCAGCTTGGAGGGCAGGGGGCATGACGAGCAGTACTTC
CDR3aa: CASSLEGRGHDEQYF

abundance: NA
d_gene: NA
j_gene: TRBJ1-1
v_gene: TRBV3-1
CDR3nt: TGTGCCAGCAGCCCGGGACAACCCCCTCGGACTGAAGCTTTCTTT
CDR3aa: CASSPGQPPRTEAFF

abundance: NA
d_gene: NA
j_gene: TRBJ1-2
v_gene: TRBV3-1
CDR3nt: TGTGCCAGCAGCCAATTCCCGGCGAACTATGGCTACACCTTC
CDR3aa: CASSQFPANYGYTF

abundance: few
d_gene: TRBD1
j_gene: TRBJ1-1
v_gene: TRBV5-1
CDR3nt: TGCGCCAGCAGCTTAGGCGGACAGGGGATTTCTGAAGCTTTCTTT
CDR3aa: CASSLGGQGISEAFF

abundance: many
d_gene: NA
j_gene: TRBJ1-3
v_gene: TRBV9
CDR3nt: TGTGCCAGCGGACGGGATTCTGGAAACACCATATATTTT
CDR3aa: CASGRDSGNTIYF

abundance: few
d_gene: NA
j_gene: TRBJ1-1
v_gene: TRBV12-3/TRBV12-4
CDR3nt: TGTGCCAGCAGGGAACCGGGACGGAACACTGAAGCTTTCTTT
CDR3aa: CASREPGRNTEAFF

abundance: NA
d_gene: NA
j_gene: TRBJ2-2
v_gene: TRBV5-1
CDR3nt: TGCGCCAGCAGCTTGGTTCCAGGCTCGAACACCGGGGAGCTGTTTTTT
CDR3aa: CASSLVPGSNTGELFF

abundance: NA
d_gene: NA
j_gene: TRBJ2-7
v_gene: TRBV3-1
CDR3nt: TGTGCCAGCAGCCAAGGCATCTACGAGCAGTACTTC
CDR3aa: CASSQGIYEQYF

abundance: few
d_gene: NA
j_gene: TRBJ2-7
v_gene: TRBV3-1
CDR3nt: TGTGCCAGCAGCCAGTACTACGAGCAGTACTTC
CDR3aa: CASSQYYEQYF

abundance: NA
d_gene: TRBD2
j_gene: TRBJ2-1
v_gene: TRBV5-5
CDR3nt: TGTGCCAGCAGCCGGACTAGCAGGGAGCAGTTCTTC
CDR3aa: CASSRTSREQFF

abundance: NA
d_gene: NA
j_gene: TRBJ2-3
v_gene: TRBV11-2
CDR3nt: TGTGCCAGCAGCCTTGGGCCGTGGTACGGCACAGATACGCAGTATTTT
CDR3aa: CASSLGPWYGTDTQYF

abundance: few
d_gene: NA
j_gene: TRBJ1-2
v_gene: TRBV3-1
CDR3nt: TGTGCCAGCAGCCAAGAGGGAGGTCGGGGCTACACCTTC
CDR3aa: CASSQEGGRGYTF

abundance: NA
d_gene: NA
j_gene: TRBJ1-2
v_gene: TRBV7-6
CDR3nt: TGTGCCAGCAGAGGCGACAAGGGCTACACCTTC
CDR3aa: CASRGDKGYTF

abundance: NA
d_gene: TRBD2
j_gene: TRBJ2-2
v_gene: TRBV4-3
CDR3nt: TGCGCCAGCAGCCAAGATGCGGACCCTAGCGGGACCGGGGAGCTGTTTTTT
CDR3aa: CASSQDADPSGTGELFF

abundance: many
d_gene: TRBD1
j_gene: TRBJ2-6
v_gene: TRBV5-1
CDR3nt: TGCGCCAGCAGACGACAGGGTGTGGCTGGGGCCAACGTCCTGACTTTC
CDR3aa: CASRRQGVAGANVLTF

abundance: few
d_gene: NA
j_gene: TRBJ1-1
v_gene: TRBV7-3
CDR3nt: TGTGCCAGCAGCTTAACTGGGGGCGACAGAACCACTGAAGCTTTCTTT
CDR3aa: CASSLTGGDRTTEAFF

abundance: NA
d_gene: NA
j_gene: TRBJ2-4
v_gene: TRBV18
CDR3nt: TGTGCCAGCTCACGTTCGGCCCACGACGGTCGGTACTTC
CDR3aa: CASSRSAHDGRYF

abundance: few
d_gene: NA
j_gene: TRBJ1-1
v_gene: TRBV19
CDR3nt: TGTGCCAGTTTGAAGGGCGGGAACACTGAAGCTTTCTTT
CDR3aa: CASLKGGNTEAFF

abundance: NA
d_gene: NA
j_gene: TRBJ2-7
v_gene: TRBV21-1
CDR3nt: TGTGCCAGCAGCAAGGGACAGGGGAATTGTTACGAGCAGTACTTC
CDR3aa: CASSKGQGNCYEQYF

abundance: NA
d_gene: NA
j_gene: TRBJ2-7
v_gene: TRBV4-1
CDR3nt: TGCGCCAGCAGTCGGGACGGCACCTACGAGCAGTACTTC
CDR3aa: CASSRDGTYEQYF

abundance: NA
d_gene: TRBD1
j_gene: TRBJ1-2
v_gene: TRBV10-3
CDR3nt: TGTGCCATCAGAGACAGGGGGACTAACTATGGCTACACCTTC
CDR3aa: CAIRDRGTNYGYTF

abundance: few
d_gene: TRBD2
j_gene: TRBJ2-1
v_gene: TRBV24-1
CDR3nt: TGTGCCACCAGTGATAAGACTAGCGGAGTTTACAATGAGCAGTTCTTC
CDR3aa: CATSDKTSGVYNEQFF

abundance: NA
d_gene: TRBD1
j_gene: TRBJ2-1
v_gene: TRBV6-5
CDR3nt: TGTGCCAGCAGGAGGGACAGGGACTTGAATGAGCAGTTCTTC
CDR3aa: CASRRDRDLNEQFF

abundance: NA
d_gene: TRBD1
j_gene: TRBJ2-7
v_gene: TRBV10-3
CDR3nt: TGTGCCATCAGTGGGGGGACCGGGACAGGGGATCGAGAGCAGTACTTC
CDR3aa: CAISGGTGTGDREQYF

abundance: once
d_gene: NA
j_gene: TRBJ2-7
v_gene: TRBV5-1
CDR3nt: TGCGCCAGCAGCCCTGAAGGTAGTCTCTACGAGCAGTACTTC
CDR3aa: CASSPEGSLYEQYF

abundance: NA
d_gene: TRBD1
j_gene: TRBJ2-1
v_gene: TRBV24-1
CDR3nt: TGTGCCACCAGAACAGGGGGCATGGGCAATGAGCAGTTCTTC
CDR3aa: CATRTGGMGNEQFF

abundance: few
d_gene: TRBD1
j_gene: TRBJ1-2
v_gene: TRBV24-1
CDR3nt: TGTGCCACCAGTCCCGGGACAGGGGTAAGAGGCTATGGCTACACCTTC
CDR3aa: CATSPGTGVRGYGYTF

abundance: few
d_gene: NA
j_gene: TRBJ2-5
v_gene: TRBV6-5
CDR3nt: TGTGCCAGCAGACGGGACACCGCCCAAGAGACCCAGTACTTC
CDR3aa: CASRRDTAQETQYF

abundance: few
d_gene: TRBD1
j_gene: TRBJ1-1
v_gene: TRBV5-1
CDR3nt: TGCGCCAGCAGCTCAGGGACAGGGGATCTCCTGAACACTGAAGCTTTCTTT
CDR3aa: CASSSGTGDLLNTEAFF

abundance: few
d_gene: TRBD1
j_gene: TRBJ1-4
v_gene: TRBV6-1
CDR3nt: TGTGCCAGCAGTGCGGACAGGGAGAGTGAAAAACTGTTTTTT
CDR3aa: CASSADRESEKLFF

abundance: NA
d_gene: TRBD1
j_gene: TRBJ2-5
v_gene: TRBV6-6
CDR3nt: TGTGCCAGCAACGACAGGGGAGAGACCCAGTACTTC
CDR3aa: CASNDRGETQYF

abundance: few
d_gene: TRBD2
j_gene: TRBJ2-3
v_gene: TRBV7-9
CDR3nt: TGTGCCAGCAGCTTTCTAGCGGGGGTTGGCACAGATACGCAGTATTTT
CDR3aa: CASSFLAGVGTDTQYF

abundance: few
d_gene: NA
j_gene: TRBJ1-1
v_gene: TRBV20-1
CDR3nt: TGCAGTGCTAGTCATACGAAGGCTGAAGCTTTCTTT
CDR3aa: CSASHTKAEAFF

abundance: few
d_gene: NA
j_gene: TRBJ2-7
v_gene: TRBV29-1
CDR3nt: TGCAGCGTTGTTGCAGGGCCTAGCTCCTACGAGCAGTACTTC
CDR3aa: CSVVAGPSSYEQYF

abundance: many
d_gene: NA
j_gene: TRBJ1-1
v_gene: TRBV5-1
CDR3nt: TGTGCCAGCAGCTTAGGAGGGAACACTGAAGCTTTCTTT
CDR3aa: CASSLGGNTEAFF

abundance: NA
d_gene: TRBD1
j_gene: TRBJ1-1
v_gene: TRBV29-1
CDR3nt: TGCAGCGTTGGTAGGGACAGTTCCACTGAAGCTTTCTTT
CDR3aa: CSVGRDSSTEAFF

abundance: NA
d_gene: TRBD1
j_gene: TRBJ1-4
v_gene: TRBV20-1
CDR3nt: TGCAGTGCTGCCGGGACAGGGAATGAAAAACTGTTTTTT
CDR3aa: CSAAGTGNEKLFF

abundance: few
d_gene: TRBD2
j_gene: TRBJ2-5
v_gene: TRBV7-3
CDR3nt: TGTGCCAGCAGCTTATCGGGGGGAGGGCAACAAGAGACCCAGTACTTC
CDR3aa: CASSLSGGGQQETQYF

abundance: NA
d_gene: NA
j_gene: TRBJ2-1
v_gene: TRBV6-6
CDR3nt: TGTGCCAGCACCTGGGGGCAGTTCAATGAGCAGTTCTTC
CDR3aa: CASTWGQFNEQFF

abundance: few
d_gene: NA
j_gene: TRBJ1-2
v_gene: TRBV29-1
CDR3nt: TGCAGCGTTGAGTTTGAGGGGACGGACTATGGCTACACCTTC
CDR3aa: CSVEFEGTDYGYTF

abundance: NA
d_gene: NA
j_gene: TRBJ2-3
v_gene: TRBV5-1
CDR3nt: TGCGCCAGCAGCTTCGGCCACCAGGATACGCAGTATTTT
CDR3aa: CASSFGHQDTQYF

abundance: NA
d_gene: NA
j_gene: TRBJ1-2
v_gene: TRBV14
CDR3nt: TGTGCCAGCAGCCAAGTTTACAAGGGGTTTGGCTACACCTTC
CDR3aa: CASSQVYKGFGYTF

abundance: NA
d_gene: NA
j_gene: TRBJ2-2
v_gene: TRBV5-1
CDR3nt: TGCGCCAGCAGCTTGCGGGAAACCGGGGAGCTGTTTTTT
CDR3aa: CASSLRETGELFF

abundance: NA
d_gene: NA
j_gene: TRBJ1-6
v_gene: TRBV5-1
CDR3nt: TGCGCCAGCAGCCCCGGGGCAGGGGATTCACCCCTCCACTTT
CDR3aa: CASSPGAGDSPLHF

abundance: NA
d_gene: NA
j_gene: TRBJ2-4
v_gene: TRBV12-3/TRBV12-4
CDR3nt: TGTGCCAGCAGCTTAGATAGCCCGTCGAACATTCAGTACTTC
CDR3aa: CASSLDSPSNIQYF

abundance: NA
d_gene: TRBD2
j_gene: TRBJ2-1
v_gene: TRBV5-1
CDR3nt: TGCGCCAGCAGCTTGGGAGGGAGGGCCCTCTCCTACAATGAGCAGTTCTTC
CDR3aa: CASSLGGRALSYNEQFF

abundance: NA
d_gene: NA
j_gene: TRBJ2-7
v_gene: TRBV9
CDR3nt: TGTGCCAGCAGCGTAGGGCAGGGGATCTACGAGCAGTACTTC
CDR3aa: CASSVGQGIYEQYF

abundance: few
d_gene: NA
j_gene: TRBJ2-7
v_gene: TRBV5-5
CDR3nt: TGTGCCAGCCGGGATGGAGGGAAGTCCTACGAGCAGTACTTC
CDR3aa: CASRDGGKSYEQYF

abundance: NA
d_gene: NA
j_gene: TRBJ2-1
v_gene: TRBV6-5
CDR3nt: TGTGCCAGCAGCTCCCAAAACCGGCCCTACAATGAGCAGTTCTTC
CDR3aa: CASSSQNRPYNEQFF

abundance: NA
d_gene: NA
j_gene: TRBJ1-1
v_gene: TRBV7-3
CDR3nt: TGTGCCAGCAGCTTTTCGGTGGGAAGTACTGAAGCTTTCTTT
CDR3aa: CASSFSVGSTEAFF

abundance: NA
d_gene: TRBD1
j_gene: TRBJ1-6
v_gene: TRBV12-3/TRBV12-4
CDR3nt: TGTGCCAGCAGAATTCGGGACAGTAATAATTCACCCCTCCACTTT
CDR3aa: CASRIRDSNNSPLHF

abundance: few
d_gene: TRBD1
j_gene: TRBJ1-2
v_gene: TRBV29-1
CDR3nt: TGCAGCGTCCGGACAGGTACTAACTATGGCTACACCTTC
CDR3aa: CSVRTGTNYGYTF

abundance: few
d_gene: TRBD1
j_gene: TRBJ2-5
v_gene: TRBV7-6
CDR3nt: TGTGCCAGCAGCTTAGAGGGGACAGGGGGTTCAAAGACCCAGTACTTC
CDR3aa: CASSLEGTGGSKTQYF